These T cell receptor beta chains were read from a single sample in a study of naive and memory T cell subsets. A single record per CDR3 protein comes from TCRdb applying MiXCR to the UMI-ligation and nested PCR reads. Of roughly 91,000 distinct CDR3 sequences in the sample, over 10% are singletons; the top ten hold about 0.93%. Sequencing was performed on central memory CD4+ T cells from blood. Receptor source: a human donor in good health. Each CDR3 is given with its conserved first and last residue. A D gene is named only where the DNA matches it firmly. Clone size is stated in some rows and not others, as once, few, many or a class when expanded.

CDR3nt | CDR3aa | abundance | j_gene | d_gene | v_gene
TGTGCCAGCAGCGTGACTAGCGGGTTAAGCTCCTACAATGAGCAGTTCTTC | CASSVTSGLSSYNEQFF | many | TRBJ2-1 | TRBD2 | TRBV7-9
TGCGCCAGCAGCCAAGCTTCGGGCGGCCGTAATGAAAAACTGTTTTTT | CASSQASGGRNEKLFF | NA | TRBJ1-4 | NA | TRBV4-1
TGTGCCAGCAAACCGAGCGTTACCCCCCCCCACGAGCAGTACTTC | CASKPSVTPPHEQYF | many | TRBJ2-7 | NA | TRBV3-1
TGTGCCAGCAGCTTGTTGACAGCTGGCTACACCTTC | CASSLLTAGYTF | NA | TRBJ1-2 | NA | TRBV5-4
TGTGCCAGCAGTTCTCGGGGCCCTTCAACTAATGAAAAACTGTTTTTT | CASSSRGPSTNEKLFF | few | TRBJ1-4 | NA | TRBV28
TGCAGCGTTGAAGGGACAGGGCTATGGGAGCAGTACTTC | CSVEGTGLWEQYF | NA | TRBJ2-7 | TRBD1 | TRBV29-1
TGTGCCAGCAGTTACTCGCAGAACTTAAACACTGAAGCTTTCTTT | CASSYSQNLNTEAFF | NA | TRBJ1-1 | NA | TRBV6-6
TGTGCCAGCAGTTCGCTGGGGGACGTTTTTTTCGGTGGCTACACCTTC | CASSSLGDVFFGGYTF | few | TRBJ1-2 | NA | TRBV5-6
TGCAGTGGGACTAGCGGGAGGAAAAATACGCAGTATTTT | CSGTSGRKNTQYF | few | TRBJ2-3 | TRBD2 | TRBV20-1
TGTGCCAGCAGCTCAGACAGGGACACTGAAGCTTTCTTT | CASSSDRDTEAFF | NA | TRBJ1-1 | TRBD1 | TRBV11-2
TGCAGTGCCACCTTAGCGGGAGGGCTCTTGTATGAGCAGTTCTTC | CSATLAGGLLYEQFF | many | TRBJ2-1 | TRBD2 | TRBV20-1
TGTGCCAGCAGCTTCGGACTAGCGGGAGGTTTCTACGAGCAGTACTTC | CASSFGLAGGFYEQYF | NA | TRBJ2-7 | TRBD2 | TRBV7-2
TGCAGTGCTAGAGACGCTAGCGGGAACAAACCCACCGGGGAGCTGTTTTTT | CSARDASGNKPTGELFF | NA | TRBJ2-2 | TRBD2 | TRBV20-1
TGCAGCGTTGAGGGCACAGGCTACGAGCAGTACTTC | CSVEGTGYEQYF | few | TRBJ2-7 | NA | TRBV29-1
TGTGCCAGCAGTCCTGGACTAGCGGGGCACACAGATACGCAGTATTTT | CASSPGLAGHTDTQYF | NA | TRBJ2-3 | TRBD2 | TRBV12-3/TRBV12-4
TGCAGTGCTGACTCGGGCCTCTTCGACTCTGGGGCCAACGTCCTGACTTTC | CSADSGLFDSGANVLTF | NA | TRBJ2-6 | NA | TRBV20-1
TGTGCCACAAGCGACAGGGGCAATGAGCAGTTCTTC | CATSDRGNEQFF | many | TRBJ2-1 | TRBD1 | TRBV15
TGCAGCGTTGGGGGGACTGGGGCCAACGTCCTGACTTTC | CSVGGTGANVLTF | NA | TRBJ2-6 | NA | TRBV29-1
TGCGCCAGCAGCCAAGTGGGAGGGAGGAACACTGAAGCTTTCTTT | CASSQVGGRNTEAFF | NA | TRBJ1-1 | NA | TRBV4-1
TGTGCCAGCTCACCGGGGCAGGAAAGTGGGGCCAACGTCCTGACTTTC | CASSPGQESGANVLTF | few | TRBJ2-6 | NA | TRBV18
TGTGCCAGCACCCTCGAGGGGGGCACTGAAGCTTTCTTT | CASTLEGGTEAFF | few | TRBJ1-1 | NA | TRBV6-6
TGTGCCAGTTGGCCGGGACCAACCGGGGAGCTGTTTTTT | CASWPGPTGELFF | NA | TRBJ2-2 | NA | TRBV6-5
TGCGCCAGCAGTCCAGAAGGCCCACCCTACGAGCAGTACTTC | CASSPEGPPYEQYF | few | TRBJ2-7 | NA | TRBV4-1
TGCAGTGCAAAACACGACAGGGGAGCTGAGACCCAGTACTTC | CSAKHDRGAETQYF | many | TRBJ2-5 | TRBD1 | TRBV20-1
TGCAGCGTCCAACTAGGCATGTCGGAGACCCAGTACTTC | CSVQLGMSETQYF | many | TRBJ2-5 | NA | TRBV29-1
TGTGCCAGCAGTGAAATTAGACTAGCGGGATTCAAAAACATTCAGTACTTC | CASSEIRLAGFKNIQYF | NA | TRBJ2-4 | TRBD2 | TRBV27
TGCAGCGTTAACTCCGGGACAGGGAACTATGGCTACACCTTC | CSVNSGTGNYGYTF | few | TRBJ1-2 | TRBD1 | TRBV29-1
TGTGCCGGGGTTAGCGGGAAGAGTTCCGAGCAGTACTTC | CAGVSGKSSEQYF | few | TRBJ2-7 | TRBD2 | TRBV28
TGTGCCAGCAGCAGATACAGATTGAACACTGAAGCTTTCTTT | CASSRYRLNTEAFF | NA | TRBJ1-1 | NA | TRBV5-6
TGTGCCAGCTCCGGACAGGGGGCAGGCAATGAGCAGTTCTTC | CASSGQGAGNEQFF | many | TRBJ2-1 | TRBD1 | TRBV7-2
TGTGCCAGCAGCTCCTCCTCGGTCCAAGAGACCCAGTACTTC | CASSSSSVQETQYF | few | TRBJ2-5 | NA | TRBV5-6
TGTGCCAGCAGCTTACTCGACAGCCGAACTGAAGCTTTCTTT | CASSLLDSRTEAFF | NA | TRBJ1-1 | NA | TRBV5-6
TGCAGCGTCGATCCTTTCTCCTACAATGAGCAGTTCTTC | CSVDPFSYNEQFF | many | TRBJ2-1 | NA | TRBV29-1
TGTGCCAGCAGCCATGCTAAGACAGGCACTTCCTACGAGCAGTACTTC | CASSHAKTGTSYEQYF | few | TRBJ2-7 | NA | TRBV11-2
TGTGCCAGCAGCCCCCCCATGAACTCGAACACTGAAGCTTTCTTT | CASSPPMNSNTEAFF | few | TRBJ1-1 | NA | TRBV7-9
TGTGCCAGCAGCCAAGGAAGACTCTCCTACGAGCAGTACTTC | CASSQGRLSYEQYF | many | TRBJ2-7 | NA | TRBV4-2
TGTGCCAGCAGCTTCCGGGAGACCCAGTACTTC | CASSFRETQYF | many | TRBJ2-5 | NA | TRBV11-2
TGTGCCAGCAGCCCAAACCCTTCAGATACGCAGTATTTT | CASSPNPSDTQYF | few | TRBJ2-3 | NA | TRBV7-9
TGTGCCAGCAGCTTTCGGACAGGGACAAGCACCGGGGAGCTGTTTTTT | CASSFRTGTSTGELFF | few | TRBJ2-2 | TRBD1 | TRBV5-6
TGTGCCAGCAGCTTCGCCACAGGGGGCGCAGATACGCAGTATTTT | CASSFATGGADTQYF | few | TRBJ2-3 | TRBD1 | TRBV5-6
TGTGCCAGCAGTGGGGACACCGGGGAGCTGTTTTTT | CASSGDTGELFF | few | TRBJ2-2 | NA | TRBV2
TGCAGTGCTAGAGAGGCTATCAACACCGGGGAGCTGTTTTTT | CSAREAINTGELFF | few | TRBJ2-2 | NA | TRBV20-1
TGCGCCAGCAGCCAAGAACACCTCTCTGGAAACACCATATATTTT | CASSQEHLSGNTIYF | many | TRBJ1-3 | NA | TRBV4-3
TGCAGTGTAATTCCCGGGACAGGGACCTCACCCCTCCACTTT | CSVIPGTGTSPLHF | few | TRBJ1-6 | TRBD1 | TRBV20-1
TGTGCCAGCAGCTTAGAAACAGGGTACGGCGGCTACACCTTC | CASSLETGYGGYTF | NA | TRBJ1-2 | NA | TRBV11-2
TGTGCCAGCAGCCCACTAGGACAGCGTAGCAATCAGCCCCAGCATTTT | CASSPLGQRSNQPQHF | few | TRBJ1-5 | NA | TRBV2
TGTGCCAGCAGCCCCAGTCGAGACAGGCCGAGCTCCTACAATGAGCAGTTCTTC | CASSPSRDRPSSYNEQFF | NA | TRBJ2-1 | NA | TRBV5-4
TGTGCCAGCAGCTTAGGGCTAGCGATACAAGAGACCCAGTACTTC | CASSLGLAIQETQYF | many | TRBJ2-5 | NA | TRBV7-2
TGTGCCAGCAGTTACTCCTCAGGTCTTGGCGAAAACATTCAGTACTTC | CASSYSSGLGENIQYF | NA | TRBJ2-4 | NA | TRBV6-2/TRBV6-3
TGCAGTGCTTTCTCTCCGGTCGGGACCACAGATACGCAGTATTTT | CSAFSPVGTTDTQYF | many | TRBJ2-3 | NA | TRBV20-1
TGTGCCAGTAGGGGTATGGTCACCGGGGAGCTGTTTTTT | CASRGMVTGELFF | NA | TRBJ2-2 | NA | TRBV19
TGTGCCAGCAGCGAACGGGGGATAGTTAACACCGGGGAGCTGTTTTTT | CASSERGIVNTGELFF | NA | TRBJ2-2 | NA | TRBV2
TGTGCCAGCAGTCCCTCCCGTGGGACAGGGAGGTCCTACGAGCAGTACTTC | CASSPSRGTGRSYEQYF | few | TRBJ2-7 | TRBD1 | TRBV27
TGTGCCAGCACCGACGGACTAGCAAAAGGAGATACGCAGTATTTT | CASTDGLAKGDTQYF | few | TRBJ2-3 | TRBD2 | TRBV6-2/TRBV6-3
TGTGCCAGCAGTCCTTCAAGGACTAGCGGGATCGGGGAGCAGTACTTC | CASSPSRTSGIGEQYF | few | TRBJ2-7 | TRBD2 | TRBV27
TGTGCCAGCAGTTCTTCAGGGGGCGTTAAGGAGACCCAGTACTTC | CASSSSGGVKETQYF | few | TRBJ2-5 | TRBD1 | TRBV28